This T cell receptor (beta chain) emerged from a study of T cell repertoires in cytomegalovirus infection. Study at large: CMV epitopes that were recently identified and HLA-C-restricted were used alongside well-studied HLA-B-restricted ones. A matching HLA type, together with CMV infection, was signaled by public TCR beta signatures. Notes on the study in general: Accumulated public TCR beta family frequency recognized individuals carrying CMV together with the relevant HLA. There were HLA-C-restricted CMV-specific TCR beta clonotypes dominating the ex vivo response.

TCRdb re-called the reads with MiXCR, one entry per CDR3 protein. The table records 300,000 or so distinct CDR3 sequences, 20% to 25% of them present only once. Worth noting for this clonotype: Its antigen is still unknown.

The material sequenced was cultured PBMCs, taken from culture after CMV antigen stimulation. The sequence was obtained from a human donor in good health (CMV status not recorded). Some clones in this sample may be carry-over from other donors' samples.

In nucleotides, the CDR3 is TGTGCCAGCAGCTTATGGACGGACCGAGCTTTCTTT. Translation: CASSLWTDRAFF. This chain links TRBV11-2 with TRBJ1-1; no clear D. Trimming removed 2 bases from V and 10 bases from J, with 11 bases in between. CDR3 length: 12 amino acids. In germline, CDR1 is SGHAT, CDR2 FQNNGV. The full variable domain, rest sourced from reference TRBV11-2 and TRBJ1-1, is EAGVAQSPRYKIIEKRQSVAFWCNPISGHATLYWYQQILGQGPKLLIQFQNNGVVDDSQLPKDRFSAERLKGVDSTLKIQPAKLEDSAVYLCASSLWTDRAFFGQGTRLTVV.